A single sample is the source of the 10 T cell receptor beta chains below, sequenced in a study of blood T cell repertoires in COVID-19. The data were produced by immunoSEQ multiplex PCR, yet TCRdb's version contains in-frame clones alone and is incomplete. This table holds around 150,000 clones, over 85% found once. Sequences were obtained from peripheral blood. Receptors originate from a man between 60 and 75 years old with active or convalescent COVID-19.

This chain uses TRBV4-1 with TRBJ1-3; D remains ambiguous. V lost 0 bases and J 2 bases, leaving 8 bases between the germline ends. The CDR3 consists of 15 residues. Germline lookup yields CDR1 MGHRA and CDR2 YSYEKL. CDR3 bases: TGCGCCAGCAGCCAAGACGAGCGCACTGGAAACACCATATATTTT. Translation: CASSQDERTGNTIYF.

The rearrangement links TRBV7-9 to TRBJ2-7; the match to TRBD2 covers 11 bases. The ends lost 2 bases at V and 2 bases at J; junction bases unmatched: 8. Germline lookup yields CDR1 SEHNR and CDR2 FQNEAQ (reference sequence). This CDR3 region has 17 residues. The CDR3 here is CASSLTSGTSGPYEQYF. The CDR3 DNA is TGTGCCAGCAGCTTAACTTCCGGGACTAGCGGACCCTACGAGCAGTACTTC.

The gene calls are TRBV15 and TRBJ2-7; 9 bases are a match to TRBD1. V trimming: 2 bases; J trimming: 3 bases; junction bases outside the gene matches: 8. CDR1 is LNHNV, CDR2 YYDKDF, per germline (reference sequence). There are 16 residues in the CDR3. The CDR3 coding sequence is TGTGCCACCAGCAGAAGACAGGGGGTGAGCCTCTACGAGCAGTACTTC. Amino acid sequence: CATSRRQGVSLYEQYF.

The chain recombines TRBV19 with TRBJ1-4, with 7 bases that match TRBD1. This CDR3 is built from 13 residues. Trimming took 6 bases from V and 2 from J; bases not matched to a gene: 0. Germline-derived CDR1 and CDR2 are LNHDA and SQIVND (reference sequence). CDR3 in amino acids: CASRTGTNEKLFF. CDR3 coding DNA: TGTGCCAGTAGGACAGGGACTAATGAAAAACTGTTTTTT.

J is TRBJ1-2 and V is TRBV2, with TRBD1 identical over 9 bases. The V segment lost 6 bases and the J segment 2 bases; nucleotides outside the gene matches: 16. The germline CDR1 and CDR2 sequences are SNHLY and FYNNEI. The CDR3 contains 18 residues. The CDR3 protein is CASSRRDRAPISNYGYTF. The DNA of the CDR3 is TGTGCCAGCAGCCGAAGGGACAGGGCACCAATTTCAAACTATGGCTACACCTTC. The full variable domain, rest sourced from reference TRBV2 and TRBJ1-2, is EPEVTQTPSHQVTQMGQEVILRCVPISNHLYFYWYRQILGQKVEFLVSFYNNEISEKSEIFDDQFSVERPDGSNFTLKIRSTKLEDSAMYFCASSRRDRAPISNYGYTFGSGTRLTVV.

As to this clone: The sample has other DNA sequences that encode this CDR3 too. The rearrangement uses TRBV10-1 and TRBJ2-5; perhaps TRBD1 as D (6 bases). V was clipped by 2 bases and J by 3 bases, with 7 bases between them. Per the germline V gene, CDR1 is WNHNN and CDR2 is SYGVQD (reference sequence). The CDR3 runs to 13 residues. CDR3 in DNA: TGCGCCAGCAGTGAGGCAGGGGAAGAGACCCAGTACTTC. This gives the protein CASSEAGEETQYF.

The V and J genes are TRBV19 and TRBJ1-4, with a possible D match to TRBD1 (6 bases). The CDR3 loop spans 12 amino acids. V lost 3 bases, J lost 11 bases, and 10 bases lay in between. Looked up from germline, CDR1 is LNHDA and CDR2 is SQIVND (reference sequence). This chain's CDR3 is CASSIQGFKLFF. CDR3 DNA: TGTGCCAGTAGTATTCAGGGGTTTAAACTGTTTTTT.

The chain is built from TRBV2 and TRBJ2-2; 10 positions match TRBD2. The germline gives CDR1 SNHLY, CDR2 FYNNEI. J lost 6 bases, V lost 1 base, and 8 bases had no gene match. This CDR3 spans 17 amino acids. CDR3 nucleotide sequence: TGTGCCAGCAGTGAAGGTTGGCTAGCGGGAGTAGCCGGGGAGCTGTTTTTT. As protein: CASSEGWLAGVAGELFF.

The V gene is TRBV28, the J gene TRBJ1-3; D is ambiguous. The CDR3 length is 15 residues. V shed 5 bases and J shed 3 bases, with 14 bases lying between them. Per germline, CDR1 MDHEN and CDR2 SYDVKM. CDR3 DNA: TGTGCCAGCAGTCCAGGTTATTGGCTTGGAAACACCATATATTTT. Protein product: CASSPGYWLGNTIYF.

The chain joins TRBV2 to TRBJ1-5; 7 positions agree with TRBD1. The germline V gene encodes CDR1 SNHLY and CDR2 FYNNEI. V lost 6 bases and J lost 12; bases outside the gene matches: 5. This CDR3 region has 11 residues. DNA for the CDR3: TGTGCCAGCAGCCTTCGGGACAGCCAGCATTTT. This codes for CASSLRDSQHF.